The 8 T cell receptor beta chains below come from one sample, sequenced in a study of siplizumab effects on memory and regulatory T cells. Some clones are missing from TCRdb's copy, which holds only in-frame ones; the method was immunoSEQ multiplex PCR. The sample consists of around 100,000 clones, 91% of them appearing once. Sequenced sample: CD4+ T cells sorted from blood. These receptors all stem from a human donor in good health.

The CDR3 here is CASSSDGTYEQYF. CDR3 in DNA: TGTGCCAGCAGCTCCGACGGAACCTACGAGCAGTACTTC. V and J are TRBV7-6 and TRBJ2-7; D remains ambiguous. Trimming left V 4 bases short and J 2 bases short, with 9 bases between. CDR1 and CDR2 (germline): SGHVS, FNYEAQ. The CDR3 extends over 13 amino acids.

This chain links TRBV5-5 with TRBJ1-1; D is uncertain. Looked up from germline, CDR1 is SGHKS and CDR2 is YYEKEE (reference sequence). The germline V and J ends were trimmed by 1 base and 0 bases, with 10 bases remaining between them. There are 15 residues in the CDR3. The CDR3 region is CASSLSGRMNTEAFF. In nucleotides, the CDR3 is TGTGCCAGCAGCTTGTCCGGGAGAATGAACACTGAAGCTTTCTTT.

The chain combines TRBV7-3 with TRBJ2-1; 8 nucleotides match TRBD2. The germline CDR1 and CDR2 sequences are SGHTA and FQGTGA. CDR3 length: 15 residues. J gave up 4 bases and V 2 bases, and 4 bases lay outside the gene matches. CDR3 protein: CASSLPGLGYNEQFF. The CDR3 bases are TGTGCCAGCAGCTTACCGGGACTAGGTTACAATGAGCAGTTCTTC.

The chain has TRBV4-3 and TRBJ2-7, with D perhaps TRBD2 (5 bases). Trimming pared 3 bases from V and 4 bases from J, leaving 13 bases between. The germline V gene encodes CDR1 LGHNA and CDR2 YSLEER. The CDR3 covers 14 residues. CDR3 bases: TGCGCCAGCAGCCACGAGGACGGAGGTTACGAGCAGTACTTC. The encoded protein is CASSHEDGGYEQYF.

In this sample, this clone turned up a few times. V is TRBV11-2 and J is TRBJ2-7; TRBD1 is a possible D gene (6 bases). The V and J ends lost 1 base and 4 bases respectively, with 8 bases between them. The CDR3 is 13 amino acids. CDR1 is SGHAT, CDR2 FQNNGV, per germline. This chain's CDR3 is CASSLGTAYEQYF. CDR3 nucleotide sequence: TGTGCCAGCAGCTTAGGGACAGCTTACGAGCAGTACTTC.

This chain links TRBV28 with TRBJ2-5; TRBD2 might be the D (7 bases). Germline V lookup: CDR1 MDHEN, CDR2 SYDVKM. V dropped 5 bases and J dropped 4 bases, with 17 bases sitting between them. This CDR3 contains 15 residues. CDR3 region: CASSPPGGLGETQYF. DNA for the CDR3: TGTGCCAGCAGTCCTCCCGGGGGGCTTGGAGAGACCCAGTACTTC.

The rearrangement joins TRBV5-4 to TRBJ2-5, with 9 nucleotides matching TRBD2. This CDR3 contains 17 residues. The J segment lost 4 bases and the V segment lost 3 bases, leaving 13 bases of the junction unmatched. Germline V lookup: CDR1 SGHNT, CDR2 YYREEE (reference sequence). CDR3 DNA sequence: TGTGCCAGCAGCTCCCCTAGCGGGAAAAATCGAGGAGAGACCCAGTACTTC. Translating gives CASSSPSGKNRGETQYF.

The V call is TRBV7-6, the J call TRBJ1-1; D is ambiguous. The CDR3 spans 14 residues. V lost 1 base to trimming and J lost 1 base, with 7 bases between them. Germline CDR1 SGHVS, CDR2 FNYEAQ. The CDR3 DNA sequence: TGTGCCAGCAGCTTAGGGGGAAGGAACACTGAAGCTTTCTTT. Its translation is CASSLGGRNTEAFF.